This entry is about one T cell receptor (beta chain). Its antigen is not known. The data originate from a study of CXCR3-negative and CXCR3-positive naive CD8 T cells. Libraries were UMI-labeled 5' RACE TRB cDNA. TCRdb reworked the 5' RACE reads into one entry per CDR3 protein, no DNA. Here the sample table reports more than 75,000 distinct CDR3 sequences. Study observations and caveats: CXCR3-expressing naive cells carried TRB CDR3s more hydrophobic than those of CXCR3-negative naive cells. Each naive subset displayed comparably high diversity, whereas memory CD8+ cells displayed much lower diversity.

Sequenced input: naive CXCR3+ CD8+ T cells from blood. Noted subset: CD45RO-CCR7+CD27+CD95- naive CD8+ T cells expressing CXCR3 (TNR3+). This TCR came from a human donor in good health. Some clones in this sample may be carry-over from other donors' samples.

CDR3 region: CASSLEELAGEETQYF. The V call is TRBV7-2, the J call TRBJ2-5; as DNA is missing, the TRBD2 call by TCRdb cannot be tested. The CDR3 has 16 amino acids. Germline V CDR1 and CDR2: SGHTA, FQGNSA.